This TCR beta chain appears in the sequencing data of a study of blood T cell repertoires in COVID-19 (dated by TCRdb to about 2020). Background on the whole study: Collaborator samples came from the United States, Italy and Spain and covered acute and convalescent phases of COVID-19. The prospective study material was composed of cDNA or gDNA derived from T cells, B-cell-depleted T cells, or PBMCs. Subjects who had been exposed to COVID-19, were actively infected with it, or had recovered from it provided the deeply sampled blood TCRbeta repertoires that made up the dataset. The repertoires were made available in a free public database intended to serve as a resource for research on the immune response to SARS-CoV-2. Samples came from the ongoing ImmuneRACE study (first 160 participants) plus 1,254 subjects from 6 global collaborators. The sample metadata nearly always contained a de-identified subject ID, COVID-19 status, age in years and sex. Where HLA class I and class II types were available, the types were taken from metadata supplied by the sample provider, not from assay-based typing.

The V and J ends are trimmed by 0 bases and 3 bases, leaving 8 bases between them. Via the germline V gene (reference sequence), CDR1 is GTSNPN and CDR2 SVGIG. The CDR3 starts with the cysteine, ends with the phenylalanine, and has 13 residues. Only the CDR3 DNA stays, 39 bases, in frame from base 1. TCRbeta CDR3 regions were amplified from genomic DNA using the immunoSEQ Assay, a bias-controlled multiplex PCR. In the authors' own workflow: The number of nucleated cells in each sample was estimated from the amplification of reference gene primers within the assay. To quantify the absolute abundance of each unique TCRbeta CDR3 rearrangement, sequence reads were collapsed and filtered. For each sample, productive Simpson clonality was calculated by taking the square root of Simpson's diversity index across productive rearrangements. Drawn from immuneACCESS, this table holds only the in-frame rearrangements with V and J called that TCRdb kept. Clones are partly lost; checked studies trace under half to an unresolved V gene and leave the rest unexplained. V and J calls and clone size are copied from that table; D and trimming were computed from the DNA. The sample records roughly 290,000 clones, approximately 83% of which are singletons. Of the sample, roughly 4% falls within the top ten clones.

Comment on this clone: No antigen is known for it. No base quality values were provided; no much bigger clone lies one nucleotide off.

Enrolling through a virtual design, the prospective study's participants ranged in age from roughly 18 to 95 years and lived across roughly 24 United States geographic areas. To assign participants to cohorts, the prospective study relied on clinical history that participants themselves reported in a screening survey and a study questionnaire. For ImmuneRACE Cohort 3, a participant was defined as recovered based on two consecutive negative NP/OP PCR tests, clearance by a healthcare professional, or resolution of symptoms. Each participant in the prospective study had whole blood, serum and a nasopharyngeal or oropharyngeal swab collected by mobile phlebotomists. Additional blood draws and questionnaires over an approximately two-month period could optionally be provided by prospective study participants. Blood samples from the prospective study were shipped frozen or at room temperature prior to DNA extraction.

Study-level results and caveats: Clinical and demographic metadata were provided uncurated, with the amount varying by source and participant.

The sequence was collected from a woman aged 25 to 45 who had recovered from COVID-19. Here the chain combines TRBV30 and TRBJ1-1; the D gene assignment is ambiguous. The sample taken for sequencing was PBMCs or T cells enriched from blood (not recorded which). The CDR3 has the sequence CAWSVRVDTEAFF. Here is the DNA: TGTGCCTGGAGTGTACGAGTGGACACTGAAGCTTTCTTT.